This entry features one T cell receptor beta chain sequence. This sample is part of a study of cytomegalovirus exposure and HLA in healthy donors. Whole-study context: Approximately 77 million unique TCRs from HLA-typed donors were held in an early release of data.

The PCR had 60 Vbeta and 13 Jbeta primers. TCRdb's table, derived via immunoSEQ multiplex PCR, lists solely in-frame clones and lacks some. The sample lists some 88,000 clones, 65% to 80% occurring once. Sequenced: PBMCs. The clonotype comes from a woman younger than 35 in good health and CMV-seropositive.

This CDR3 reads CASSVGGGGTMMVDEQFF. CDR3 nucleotides: TGTGCCAGCAGCGTAGGTGGGGGGGGGACCATGATGGTGGATGAGCAGTTCTTC. This sequence joins TRBV9 and TRBJ2-1; 7 bases map to TRBD2. Losses at the gene ends were 0 bases for V and 8 bases for J; bases not matched to a gene: 17. This CDR3 region has 18 residues. The germline V gene encodes CDR1 SGDLS and CDR2 YYNGEE.